The source of this T cell receptor (beta chain) is a study of molecular identifiers for immune sequencing clone quantification (dated by TCRdb to 2016 to 2019). Regarding the study in general: For a replicate experiment, RNA from around 20,000 or 99,000 naive CD8 T cells was divided into five aliquots, of which four were sequenced. The study was a methods study using CD8 T cells to benchmark molecular-identifier clustering-based TCR repertoire sequencing (MIDCIRS) and TCR RNA copy counting. Points the paper makes about the study in general: When barcode sub-clustering was left out, chimeric consensus sequences inflated TCR diversity, with chimeras reaching as high as 47%. Clones above 20 RNA copies held over 99% of molecules in CMV-specific effector cells but under 1% in naive cells. Identical TCR molecules sharing a barcode could cause highly expanded clone sizes to be underestimated. The naive libraries included spiked-in Jurkat TCR RNA (roughly nine copies' worth), and this RNA is not part of the donor repertoire. Modeling indicated approximately 3.2 TCR RNA copies recovered per cell, compared with about 10 by digital PCR, which implies a capture efficiency of around 30%. A single cell's worth of spiked-in Jurkat TCR RNA was reported detectable even among 850,000 to 1,000,000 naive CD8 T cells.

Libraries were built with PCR. These reads were obtained on an Illumina HiSeq 4000. Preparation of bulk TCR libraries followed a previously described approach, with the TCR primers listed in Table S5. The Qiagen AllPrep DNA/RNA kit was used to purify total RNA. Before analysis, reads from multiple sequencing runs of one library were combined. Per the original workflow: Reads were retained only if an exact TCR constant sequence was present, and the retained reads were trimmed to 150 nt and grouped according to their 12-nt molecular barcodes. Reads in each barcode group were sub-clustered using a 15% Levenshtein threshold, and a quality-weighted consensus sequence was built for each RNA molecule. Non-functional sequences were excluded, and lower-count sequences lying one edit away from another sequence were also excluded. Based on a fit of two negative binomial distributions, barcode sub-clusters having less than 20% of the maximum read count were discarded. The public reads were run again by TCRdb, first through fastp at Q25 and then through MiXCR, and only productive beta chains were kept. Each entry is one CDR3 protein sequence, shown with its most common DNA and genes. TCRdb, not the original authors, processed these V and J calls. The sample table contains just under 650,000 distinct CDR3 sequences; only one count was recorded for less than 20% of them. Of the sample, under 0.95% is held by the ten largest clones.

Naive CD8 T cell libraries were made from 20,000 to 1,000,000 sorted cells using 10%, 30% or 50% of purified RNA. On a BD FACSAria II, naive CD8 T cells were FACS-sorted as CD8+CD4-CCR7+CD45RA+ and collected into RLT Plus buffer. To test detection sensitivity, Jurkat RNA equivalent to more than 8 TCR copies was spiked into samples of roughly 18,000-1,000,000 naive CD8 T cells. CD8 T cells were enriched using RosetteSep CD8+ T Cell Enrichment Cocktail and Ficoll-Paque, and the enriched cells then underwent ACK red cell lysis. The CDR3 goes from the cysteine to the phenylalanine over 13 residues. The entry retains the CDR3 DNA only, 39 bases that are in frame from base 1. Trimming accounts for 8 bases at V and 1 base at J, while the number of junction bases matched to no gene is 4. CDR1 and CDR2, per the germline V gene, are SQVTM and ANQGSEA. This clonotype was seen ten or more times. Its antigen is still unknown. The sample holds no much larger clone one base away, and base qualities are not on file.

The sequence links TRBV29-1 to TRBJ2-2; TRBD1 lines up with 7 middle nucleotides. The specimen sequenced was naive CD8+ T cells from blood, with Jurkat cell RNA spiked in. The cell subset or site label for this specimen denotes: FACS-sorted CD8+CD4-CCR7+CD45RA+ naive T cells. The clonotype comes from a human donor in good health. Some libraries in this study had Jurkat cell RNA spiked in. The CDR3 reads as follows: CSSYRGNTGELFF. The DNA is TGCAGCAGTTACAGGGGGAACACCGGGGAGCTGTTTTTT.